Detailed here is one TCR beta chain. Each and every patient relapsed after autologous stem cell transplantation, and patients got differing brentuximab vedotin exposure. The data are from a study of PD-1 blockade in classical Hodgkin lymphoma. Here immunoSEQ multiplex PCR was the method, and the copy in TCRdb shows in-frame clones only, minus some. The sample has 95,000 to 100,000 clones, around 89% seen once. The sequence came from a human donor with classical Hodgkin lymphoma. This sample comprised peripheral blood mononuclear cells (PBMCs), obtained before the second cycle of nivolumab.

CDR3 in amino acids: CASSQGAGQGSTDTQYF. DNA of the CDR3: TGCGCCAGCAGCCAAGGTGCGGGACAGGGTAGCACAGATACGCAGTATTTT. The rearrangement links TRBV4-1 to TRBJ2-3; 9 bases line up with TRBD1. The CDR3 is 17 residues long. The V gene end was trimmed by 1 base and the J gene end by 0 bases; junction bases not matched to a gene: 5. The germline gives CDR1 MGHRA, CDR2 YSYEKL.